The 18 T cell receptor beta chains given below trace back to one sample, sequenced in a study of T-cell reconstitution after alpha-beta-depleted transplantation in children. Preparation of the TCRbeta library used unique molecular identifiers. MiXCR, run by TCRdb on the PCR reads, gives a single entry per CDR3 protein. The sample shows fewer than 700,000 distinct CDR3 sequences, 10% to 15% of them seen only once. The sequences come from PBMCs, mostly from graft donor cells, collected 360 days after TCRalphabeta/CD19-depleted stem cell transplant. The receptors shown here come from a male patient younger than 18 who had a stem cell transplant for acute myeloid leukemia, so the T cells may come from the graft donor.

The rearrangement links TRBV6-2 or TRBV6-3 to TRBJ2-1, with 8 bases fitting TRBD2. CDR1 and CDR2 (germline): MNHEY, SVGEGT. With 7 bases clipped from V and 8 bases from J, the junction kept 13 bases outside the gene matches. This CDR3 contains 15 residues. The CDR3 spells CASTVEAGGSHEQFF. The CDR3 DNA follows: TGTGCCAGCACTGTGGAGGCGGGGGGTTCTCATGAGCAGTTCTTC.

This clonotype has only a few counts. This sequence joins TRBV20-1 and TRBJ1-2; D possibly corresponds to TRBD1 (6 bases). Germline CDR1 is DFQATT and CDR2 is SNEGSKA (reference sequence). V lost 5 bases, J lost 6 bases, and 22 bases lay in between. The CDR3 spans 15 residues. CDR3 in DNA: TGCAGTGCTGGGGGACTTCGGGGGGCCCATAATGGCTACACCTTC. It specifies CSAGGLRGAHNGYTF.

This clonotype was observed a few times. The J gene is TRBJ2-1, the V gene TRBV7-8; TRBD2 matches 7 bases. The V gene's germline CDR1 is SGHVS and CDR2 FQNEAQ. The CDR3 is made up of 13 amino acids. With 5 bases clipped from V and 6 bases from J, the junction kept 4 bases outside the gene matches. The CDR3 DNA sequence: TGTGCCAGCAGCCCCCGGACTAGCAATGAGCAGTTCTTC. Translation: CASSPRTSNEQFF.

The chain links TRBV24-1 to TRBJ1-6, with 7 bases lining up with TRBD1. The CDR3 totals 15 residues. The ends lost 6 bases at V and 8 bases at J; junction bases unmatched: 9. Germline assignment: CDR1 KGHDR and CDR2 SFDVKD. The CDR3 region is CATSLPGTVDSPLHF. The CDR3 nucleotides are TGTGCCACCAGTCTTCCGGGGACAGTAGATTCACCCCTCCACTTT.

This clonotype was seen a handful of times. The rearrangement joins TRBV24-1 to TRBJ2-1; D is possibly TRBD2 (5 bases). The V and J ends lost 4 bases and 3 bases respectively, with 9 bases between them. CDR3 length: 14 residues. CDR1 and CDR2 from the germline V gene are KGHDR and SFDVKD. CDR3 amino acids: CATSETDFYNEQFF. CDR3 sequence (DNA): TGTGCCACCAGTGAGACGGACTTCTACAATGAGCAGTTCTTC.

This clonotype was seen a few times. CDR3 DNA sequence: TGCGCCAGCAGCCAAGTCCTTAGCGGGAGCTCCTACAATGAGCAGTTCTTC. Protein: CASSQVLSGSSYNEQFF. The chain employs TRBV4-3 and TRBJ2-1; TRBD2 matches at 9 bases. The V and J ends lost 1 base and 0 bases, in that order; junction bases with no gene match: 4. The V gene's germline CDR1 is LGHNA and CDR2 YSLEER. CDR3 length: 17 residues.

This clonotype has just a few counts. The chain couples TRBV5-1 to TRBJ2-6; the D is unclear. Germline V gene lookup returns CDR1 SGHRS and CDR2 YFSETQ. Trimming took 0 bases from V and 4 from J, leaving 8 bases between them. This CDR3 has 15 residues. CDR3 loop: CASSLDMLGANVLTF. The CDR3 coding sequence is TGCGCCAGCAGCTTGGACATGTTGGGGGCCAACGTCCTGACTTTC. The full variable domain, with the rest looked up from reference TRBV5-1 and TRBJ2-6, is KAGVTQTPRYLIKTRGQQVTLSCSPISGHRSVSWYQQTPGQGLQFLFEYFSETQRNKGNFPGRFSGRQFSNSRSEMNVSTLELGDSALYLCASSLDMLGANVLTFGAGSRLTVL.

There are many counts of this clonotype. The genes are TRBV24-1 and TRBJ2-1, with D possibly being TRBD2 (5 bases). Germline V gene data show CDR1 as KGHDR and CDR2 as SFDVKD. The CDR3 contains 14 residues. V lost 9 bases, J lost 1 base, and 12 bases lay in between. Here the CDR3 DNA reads TGTGCCACCTCACCGGGGTGGTCCTACAATGAGCAGTTCTTC. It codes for CATSPGWSYNEQFF.

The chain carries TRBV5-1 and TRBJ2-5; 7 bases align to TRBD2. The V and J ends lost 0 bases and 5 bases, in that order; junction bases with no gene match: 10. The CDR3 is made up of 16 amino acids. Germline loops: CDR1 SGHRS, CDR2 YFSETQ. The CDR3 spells CASSLDAGDSYETQYF. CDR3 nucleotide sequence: TGCGCCAGCAGCTTGGATGCGGGAGATAGTTATGAGACCCAGTACTTC.

The CDR3 sequence: CSVPRTALGGYTF. The CDR3, as DNA: TGCAGCGTTCCTCGGACGGCCCTGGGAGGCTACACCTTC. The rearrangement joins TRBV29-1 to TRBJ1-2, with no clear D. The CDR3 is 13 amino acids. The germline gives CDR1 SQVTM, CDR2 ANQGSEA. Trimming cost V 5 bases and J 8 bases, with 18 bases left between them.

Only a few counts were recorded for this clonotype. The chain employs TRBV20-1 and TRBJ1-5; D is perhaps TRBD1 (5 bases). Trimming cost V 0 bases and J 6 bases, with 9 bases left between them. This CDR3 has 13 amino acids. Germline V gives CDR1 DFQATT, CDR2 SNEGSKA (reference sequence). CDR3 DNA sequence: TGCAGTGCTAGAGATCAGGGCTCTCAGCCCCAGCATTTT. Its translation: CSARDQGSQPQHF.

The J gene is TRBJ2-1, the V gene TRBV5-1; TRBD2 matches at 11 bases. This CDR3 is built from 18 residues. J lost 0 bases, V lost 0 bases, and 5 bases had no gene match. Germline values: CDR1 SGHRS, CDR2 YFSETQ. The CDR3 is CASSLVVLAGGSYNEQFF. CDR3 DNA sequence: TGCGCCAGCAGCTTGGTTGTGCTAGCGGGGGGCTCCTACAATGAGCAGTTCTTC. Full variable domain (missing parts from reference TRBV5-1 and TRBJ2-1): KAGVTQTPRYLIKTRGQQVTLSCSPISGHRSVSWYQQTPGQGLQFLFEYFSETQRNKGNFPGRFSGRQFSNSRSEMNVSTLELGDSALYLCASSLVVLAGGSYNEQFFGPGTRLTVL.

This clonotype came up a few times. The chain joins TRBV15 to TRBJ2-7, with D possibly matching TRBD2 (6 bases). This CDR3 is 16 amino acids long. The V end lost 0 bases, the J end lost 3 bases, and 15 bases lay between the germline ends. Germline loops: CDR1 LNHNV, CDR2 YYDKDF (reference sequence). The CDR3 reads CATSRERSGTGYEQYF. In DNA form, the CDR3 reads TGTGCCACCAGCAGAGAGAGGTCCGGGACTGGCTACGAGCAGTACTTC.

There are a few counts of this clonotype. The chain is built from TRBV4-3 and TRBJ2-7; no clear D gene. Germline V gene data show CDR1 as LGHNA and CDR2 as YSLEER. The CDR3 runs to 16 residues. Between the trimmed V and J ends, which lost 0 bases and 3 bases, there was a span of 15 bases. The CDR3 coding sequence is TGCGCCAGCAGCCAAGACCTGTCGCCTCCTAACTACGAGCAGTACTTC. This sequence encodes CASSQDLSPPNYEQYF.

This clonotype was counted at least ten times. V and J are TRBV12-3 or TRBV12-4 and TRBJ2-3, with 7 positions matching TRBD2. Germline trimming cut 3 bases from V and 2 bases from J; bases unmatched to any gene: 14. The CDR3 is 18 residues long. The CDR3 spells CASSFNHLGLAVTDTQYF. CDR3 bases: TGTGCCAGCAGTTTCAACCACTTGGGGCTAGCGGTCACAGATACGCAGTATTTT.

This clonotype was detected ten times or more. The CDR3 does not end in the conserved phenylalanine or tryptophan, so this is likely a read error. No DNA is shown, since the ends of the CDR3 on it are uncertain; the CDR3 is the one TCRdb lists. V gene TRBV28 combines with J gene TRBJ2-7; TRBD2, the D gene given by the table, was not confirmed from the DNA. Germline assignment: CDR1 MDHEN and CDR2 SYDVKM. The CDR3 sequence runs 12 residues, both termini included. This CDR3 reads CASGLPGTVLTY.

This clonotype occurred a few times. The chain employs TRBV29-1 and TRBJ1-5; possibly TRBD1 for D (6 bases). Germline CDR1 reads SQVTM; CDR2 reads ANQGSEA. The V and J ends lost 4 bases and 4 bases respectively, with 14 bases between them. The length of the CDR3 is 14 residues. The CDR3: CSVGAGTSNQPQHF. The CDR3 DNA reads TGCAGCGTTGGGGCTGGGACATCGAATCAGCCCCAGCATTTT.

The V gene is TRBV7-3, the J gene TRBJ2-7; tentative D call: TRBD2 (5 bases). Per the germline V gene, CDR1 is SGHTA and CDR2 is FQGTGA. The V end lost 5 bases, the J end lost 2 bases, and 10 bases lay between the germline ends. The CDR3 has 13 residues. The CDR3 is CASSPYGAYEQYF. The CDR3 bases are TGTGCCAGCAGCCCTTACGGGGCCTACGAGCAGTACTTC.